Listed here is a single TCR beta chain. This CDR3 spans 15 amino acids. The V gene lost 0 bases and the J gene lost 4 bases, with 10 bases spanning the gap. Looked up from germline, CDR1 is MGHRA and CDR2 is YSYEKL. The source of the sample is a study of technical replicates of blood from a handful of donors. Clones were read by immunoSEQ multiplex PCR, and TCRdb kept only the in-frame ones, dropping some. The profile shows 87,000 or so clones, 95% of them singletons. Sequenced: T cells isolated from PBMCs. This receptor was obtained from a human donor in good health. The gene calls are TRBV4-1 and TRBJ1-3; perhaps TRBD1 as D (5 bases). The CDR3 nucleotides read TGCGCCAGCAGCCAAGATCCCAGGGCGGGAAACACCATATATTTT. Amino acid sequence: CASSQDPRAGNTIYF.